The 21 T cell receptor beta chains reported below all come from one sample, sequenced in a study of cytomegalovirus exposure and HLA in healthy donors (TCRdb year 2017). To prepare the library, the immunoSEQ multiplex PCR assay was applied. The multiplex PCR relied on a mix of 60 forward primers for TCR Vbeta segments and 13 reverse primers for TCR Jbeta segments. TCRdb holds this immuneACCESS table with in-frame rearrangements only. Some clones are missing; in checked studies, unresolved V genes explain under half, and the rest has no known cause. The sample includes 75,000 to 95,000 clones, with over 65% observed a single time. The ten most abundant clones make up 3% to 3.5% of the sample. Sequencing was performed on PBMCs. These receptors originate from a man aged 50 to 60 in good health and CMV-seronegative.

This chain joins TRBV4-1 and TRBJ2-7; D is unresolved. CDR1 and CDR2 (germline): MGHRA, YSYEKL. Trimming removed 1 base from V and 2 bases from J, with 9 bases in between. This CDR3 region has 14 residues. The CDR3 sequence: CASSQGAVTYEQYF. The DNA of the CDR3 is TGCGCCAGCAGCCAAGGGGCAGTTACCTACGAGCAGTACTTC.

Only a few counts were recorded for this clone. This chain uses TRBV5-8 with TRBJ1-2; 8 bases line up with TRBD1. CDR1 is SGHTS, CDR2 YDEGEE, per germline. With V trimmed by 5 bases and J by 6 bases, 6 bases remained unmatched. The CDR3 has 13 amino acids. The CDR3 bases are TGTGCCAGCAGTGCGACAGGGGTGCATGGCTACACCTTC. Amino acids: CASSATGVHGYTF.

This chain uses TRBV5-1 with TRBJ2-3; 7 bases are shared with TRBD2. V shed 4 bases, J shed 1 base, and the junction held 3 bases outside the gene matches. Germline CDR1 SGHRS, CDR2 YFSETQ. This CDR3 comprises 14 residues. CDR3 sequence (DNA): TGCGCCAGCAGCCGGGGGGATGGCACAGATACGCAGTATTTT. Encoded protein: CASSRGDGTDTQYF.

CDR3: CASSPGLAGSDTQYF. CDR3 in DNA: TGTGCCAGCAGTCCGGGACTAGCGGGGTCAGATACGCAGTATTTT. The rearrangement joins TRBV9 to TRBJ2-3; 13 nucleotides agree with TRBD2. The length of the CDR3 is 15 residues. From germline, CDR1 is SGDLS and CDR2 YYNGEE. V dropped 5 bases and J dropped 4; count of bases not matched to a gene: 4.

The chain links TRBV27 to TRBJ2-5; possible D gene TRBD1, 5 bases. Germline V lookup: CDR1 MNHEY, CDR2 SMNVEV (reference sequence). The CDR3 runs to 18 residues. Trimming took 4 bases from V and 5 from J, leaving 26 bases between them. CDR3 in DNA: TGTGCCAGCAGTTCCAACCCCCCAAGGGGCGGCAATCGGGAGACCCAGTACTTC. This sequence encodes CASSSNPPRGGNRETQYF.

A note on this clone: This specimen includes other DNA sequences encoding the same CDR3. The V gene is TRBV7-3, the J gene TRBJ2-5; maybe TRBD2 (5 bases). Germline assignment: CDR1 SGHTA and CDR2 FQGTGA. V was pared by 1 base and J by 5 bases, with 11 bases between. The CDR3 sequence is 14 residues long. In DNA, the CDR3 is TGTGCCAGCAGCTTAAGCGGGTCCCGGGAGACCCAGTACTTC. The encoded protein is CASSLSGSRETQYF.

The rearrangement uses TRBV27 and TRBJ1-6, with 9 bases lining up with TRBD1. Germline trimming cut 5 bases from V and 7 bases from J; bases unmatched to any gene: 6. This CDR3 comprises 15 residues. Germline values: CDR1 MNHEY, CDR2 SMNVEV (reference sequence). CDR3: CASSVQGAGNSPLHF. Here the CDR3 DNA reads TGTGCCAGCAGTGTACAGGGGGCAGGGAATTCACCCCTCCACTTT.

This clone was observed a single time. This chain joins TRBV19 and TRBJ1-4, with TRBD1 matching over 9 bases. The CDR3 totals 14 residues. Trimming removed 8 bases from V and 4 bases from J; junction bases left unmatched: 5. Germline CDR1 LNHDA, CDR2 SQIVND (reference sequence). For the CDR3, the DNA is TGTGCCAGTCGGGACAGGGACAATAATGAAAAACTGTTTTTT. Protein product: CASRDRDNNEKLFF.

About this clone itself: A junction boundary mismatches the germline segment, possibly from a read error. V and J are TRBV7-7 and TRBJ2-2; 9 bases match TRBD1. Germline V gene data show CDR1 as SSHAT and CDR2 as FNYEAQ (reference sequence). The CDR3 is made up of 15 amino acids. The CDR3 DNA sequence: TGTGCTAGCAGCGACAGGGGGGTGAACACCGGGGAGCTGTTTTTT. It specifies CASSDRGVNTGELFF.

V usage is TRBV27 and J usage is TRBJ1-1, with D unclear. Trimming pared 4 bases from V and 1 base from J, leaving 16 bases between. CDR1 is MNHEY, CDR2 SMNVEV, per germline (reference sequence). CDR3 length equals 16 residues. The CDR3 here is CASSSIHSAGNTEAFF. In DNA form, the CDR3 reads TGTGCCAGCAGTTCCATACACTCGGCGGGGAACACTGAAGCTTTCTTT.

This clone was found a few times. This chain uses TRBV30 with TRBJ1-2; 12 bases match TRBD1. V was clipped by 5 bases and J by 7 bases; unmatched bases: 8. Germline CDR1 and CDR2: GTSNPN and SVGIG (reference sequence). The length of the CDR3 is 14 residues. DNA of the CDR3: TGTGCCTGGGACCCGGGACAGGGGGCCCGTGGCTACACCTTC. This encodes CAWDPGQGARGYTF.

For the CDR3, the DNA is TGTGCCAGCAGCGTTGATGGGCCGACCGGGGAGCTGTTTTTT. This sequence encodes CASSVDGPTGELFF. The chain links TRBV9 to TRBJ2-2; D call uncertain. The CDR3 is 14 residues long. Germline assignment: CDR1 SGDLS and CDR2 YYNGEE. V gave up 2 bases and J gave up 5 bases, with 10 bases separating them.

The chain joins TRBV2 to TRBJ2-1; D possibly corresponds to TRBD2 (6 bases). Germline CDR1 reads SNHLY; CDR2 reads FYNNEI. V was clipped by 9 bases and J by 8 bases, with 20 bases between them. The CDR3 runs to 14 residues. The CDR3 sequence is CARGRTDSLHEQFF. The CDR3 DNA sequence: TGTGCCAGGGGGAGGACGGACTCCCTCCATGAGCAGTTCTTC.

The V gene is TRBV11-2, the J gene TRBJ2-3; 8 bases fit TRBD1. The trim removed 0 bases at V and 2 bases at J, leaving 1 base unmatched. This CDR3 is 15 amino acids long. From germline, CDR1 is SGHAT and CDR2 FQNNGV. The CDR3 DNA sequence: TGTGCCAGCAGCTTAGACAGGGGGCCCACAGATACGCAGTATTTT. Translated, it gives CASSLDRGPTDTQYF.

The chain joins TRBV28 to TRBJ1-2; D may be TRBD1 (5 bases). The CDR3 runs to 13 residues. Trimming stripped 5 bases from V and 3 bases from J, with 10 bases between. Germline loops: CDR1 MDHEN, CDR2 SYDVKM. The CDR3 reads CASSPGGDYGYTF. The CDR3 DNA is TGTGCCAGCAGTCCTGGGGGGGACTATGGCTACACCTTC.

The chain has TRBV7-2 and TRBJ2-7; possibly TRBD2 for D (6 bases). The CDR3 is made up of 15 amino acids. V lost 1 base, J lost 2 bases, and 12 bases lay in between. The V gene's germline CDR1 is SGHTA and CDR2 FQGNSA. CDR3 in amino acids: CASSLGRGFTYEQYF. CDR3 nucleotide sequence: TGTGCCAGCAGCTTAGGGAGGGGATTTACCTACGAGCAGTACTTC. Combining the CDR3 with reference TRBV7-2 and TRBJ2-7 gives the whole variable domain GAGVSQSPSNKVTEKGKDVELRCDPISGHTALYWYRQSLGQGLEFLIYFQGNSAPDKSGLPSDRFSAERTGGSVSTLTIQRTQQEDSAVYLCASSLGRGFTYEQYFGPGTRLTVT.

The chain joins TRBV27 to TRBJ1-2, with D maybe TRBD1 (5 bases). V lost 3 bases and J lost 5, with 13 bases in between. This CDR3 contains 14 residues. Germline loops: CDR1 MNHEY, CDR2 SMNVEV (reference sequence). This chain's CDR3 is CASSLPGVRYGYTF. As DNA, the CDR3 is TGTGCCAGCAGTTTGCCGGGGGTAAGGTATGGCTACACCTTC.

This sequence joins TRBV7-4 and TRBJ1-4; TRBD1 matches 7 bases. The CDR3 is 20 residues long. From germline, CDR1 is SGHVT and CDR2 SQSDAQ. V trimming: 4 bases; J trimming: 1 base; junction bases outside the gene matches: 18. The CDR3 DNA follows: TGTGCCAGCAGCTGCTACACCGGACAGGTCCCAATGGGAACTAATGAAAAACTGTTTTTT. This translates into CASSCYTGQVPMGTNEKLFF.

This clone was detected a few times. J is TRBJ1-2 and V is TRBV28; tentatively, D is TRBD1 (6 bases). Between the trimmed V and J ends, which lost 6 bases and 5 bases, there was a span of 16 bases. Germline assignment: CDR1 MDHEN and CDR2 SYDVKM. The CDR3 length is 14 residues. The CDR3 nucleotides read TGTGCCAGCAGCTGGGGAGGGGGGGATTATGGCTACACCTTC. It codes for CASSWGGGDYGYTF.

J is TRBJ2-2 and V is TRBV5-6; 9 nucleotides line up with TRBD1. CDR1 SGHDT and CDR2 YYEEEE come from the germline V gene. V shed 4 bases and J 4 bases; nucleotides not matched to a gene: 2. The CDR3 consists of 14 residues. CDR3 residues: CASSMGQGTGELFF. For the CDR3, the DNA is TGTGCCAGCAGCATGGGACAGGGCACCGGGGAGCTGTTTTTT.

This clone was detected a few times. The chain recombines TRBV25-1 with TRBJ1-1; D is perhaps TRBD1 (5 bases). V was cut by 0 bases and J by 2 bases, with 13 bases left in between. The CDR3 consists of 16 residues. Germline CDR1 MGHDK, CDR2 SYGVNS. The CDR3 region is CASSEYGEGDNTEAFF. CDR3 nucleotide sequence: TGTGCCAGCAGTGAATATGGGGAAGGGGATAACACTGAAGCTTTCTTT.